This T cell receptor (beta chain) was obtained from a study of regulatory T cells in long-lasting Graves disease. Study-wide results and limits: The study found persistent patients shared more public clonotypes (approximately 2,700) than new patients (about 890).

This clonotype occurred many times. Its antigen is currently unknown. The time point denotes: newly diagnosed GD, antithyroid drugs for less than 3 months. PBMC-derived RNA was used for the TCR library. Combining iRepertoire HTBI primers with Arm-PCR of CDR3 regions, the authors built TCR beta libraries. TCRdb redid the calling of the multiplex PCR reads with MiXCR, one entry per CDR3 protein. The sample records about 420,000 distinct CDR3 sequences, around 17% being singletons. The V gene's germline CDR1 is SGHTA and CDR2 FQGNSA. With 1 base removed from V and 4 bases from J, the gap between germline ends came to 8 bases. The CDR3 is 13 residues long. The data also belong to a second study, concerning T cells in Graves' hyperthyroidism and ophthalmopathy.

Sequencing used peripheral blood mononuclear cells (PBMCs), obtained at new diagnosis, from a patient treated with antithyroid drugs. This receptor was obtained from a woman aged 18-29 years with Graves disease. The rearrangement links TRBV7-2 to TRBJ2-7; no firm D call. CDR3 in amino acids: CASSLDPGYEQYF. In DNA form, the CDR3 reads TGTGCCAGCAGCTTAGATCCCGGGTACGAGCAGTACTTC.